Below, one T cell receptor beta chain is given with its context. The data derive from a study of blood T cell repertoires in COVID-19. Between the trimmed V and J ends, which lost 5 bases and 6 bases, there was a span of 14 bases. Germline values: CDR1 MNHEY, CDR2 SMNVEV (reference sequence). CDR3 length equals 15 residues. In the original analysis: How many nucleated cells were present was estimated from reference gene primer amplification. Some clones are missing from TCRdb's copy, which holds only in-frame ones; the method was immunoSEQ multiplex PCR. That table furnishes V, J and clone size, whereas the DNA furnished D and trimming. Of nearly 40,000 clones listed, over 70% are singletons.

The chain joins TRBV27 to TRBJ1-6, with a possible D match to TRBD1 (6 bases). Sequencing was carried out using peripheral blood. This clonotype was obtained from a woman aged 65 to 85 with acute or convalescent COVID-19. DNA of the CDR3: TGTGCCAGCAGTCCCGACAGGTCCCCTAATTCACCCCTCCACTTT. Translation gives CASSPDRSPNSPLHF.